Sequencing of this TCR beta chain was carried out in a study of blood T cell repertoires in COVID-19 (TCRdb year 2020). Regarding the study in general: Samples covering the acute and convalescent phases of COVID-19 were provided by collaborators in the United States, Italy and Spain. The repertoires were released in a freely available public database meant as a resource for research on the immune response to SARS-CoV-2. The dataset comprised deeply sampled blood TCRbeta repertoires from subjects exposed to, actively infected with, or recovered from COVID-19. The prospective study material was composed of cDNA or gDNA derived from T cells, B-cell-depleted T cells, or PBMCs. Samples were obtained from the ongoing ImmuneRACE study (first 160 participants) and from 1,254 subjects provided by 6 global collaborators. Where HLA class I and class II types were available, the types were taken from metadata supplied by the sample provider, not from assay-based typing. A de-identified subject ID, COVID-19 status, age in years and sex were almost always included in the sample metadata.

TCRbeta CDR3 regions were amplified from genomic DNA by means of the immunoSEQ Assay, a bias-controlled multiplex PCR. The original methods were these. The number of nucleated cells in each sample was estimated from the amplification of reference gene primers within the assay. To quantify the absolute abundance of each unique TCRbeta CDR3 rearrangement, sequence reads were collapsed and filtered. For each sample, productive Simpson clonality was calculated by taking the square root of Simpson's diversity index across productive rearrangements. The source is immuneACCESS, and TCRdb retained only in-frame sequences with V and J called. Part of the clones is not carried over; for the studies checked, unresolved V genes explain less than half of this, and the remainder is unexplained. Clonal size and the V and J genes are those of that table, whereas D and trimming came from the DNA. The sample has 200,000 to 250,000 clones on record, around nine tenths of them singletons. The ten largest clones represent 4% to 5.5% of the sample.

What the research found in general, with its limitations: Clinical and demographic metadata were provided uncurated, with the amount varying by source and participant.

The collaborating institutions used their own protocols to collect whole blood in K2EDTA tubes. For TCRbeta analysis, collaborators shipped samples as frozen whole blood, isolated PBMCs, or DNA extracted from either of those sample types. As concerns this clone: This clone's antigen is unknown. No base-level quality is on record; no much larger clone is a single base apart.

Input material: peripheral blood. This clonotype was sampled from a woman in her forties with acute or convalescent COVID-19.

The encoded CDR3 is CASSLGFQTSGGVDTQYF. The DNA sequence follows: TGCGCCAGCAGCTTGGGATTCCAGACTAGCGGGGGCGTAGATACGCAGTATTTT. The sequence is built from TRBV5-1 and TRBJ2-3; 12 middle bases align to TRBD2. Counted from cysteine to phenylalanine, this CDR3 has 18 amino acids. Just the 54-base CDR3 DNA is kept, in frame starting at base 1. From V the trimming removes 0 bases and from J it removes 5 bases, while the gene matches leave 10 bases of the junction unaccounted for. The CDR1 and CDR2 encoded by the germline V gene are SGHRS and YFSETQ.